This T cell receptor beta chain was documented in a study of T cell responses to AZD1222 COVID-19 vaccine. Study findings and constraints: Baseline serology detected seropositivity in only six AZD1222 recipients. The CD4 TCRs associated with vaccination extended across spike and predominated at 160-218 and 743-854.

The V gene's germline CDR1 is SGHVS and CDR2 FQNEAQ. The length of the CDR3 is 14 residues. V was cut by 1 base and J by 5 bases, with 11 bases left in between. Sequenced by immunoSEQ multiplex PCR; TCRdb stores in-frame clones only, minus some. The sample contains 95,000 to 100,000 clones, 90% of which appear only once. As to this clone: The antigen remains undetermined.

This TCR came from an adult in good health. The specimen was peripheral blood, collected on day 0 of AZD1222 vaccination. The V and J genes are TRBV7-8 and TRBJ2-5, with D unresolved. CDR3 DNA: TGTGCCAGCAGCTTAGACACGGTCCCGGAGACCCAGTACTTC. Encoded protein: CASSLDTVPETQYF.